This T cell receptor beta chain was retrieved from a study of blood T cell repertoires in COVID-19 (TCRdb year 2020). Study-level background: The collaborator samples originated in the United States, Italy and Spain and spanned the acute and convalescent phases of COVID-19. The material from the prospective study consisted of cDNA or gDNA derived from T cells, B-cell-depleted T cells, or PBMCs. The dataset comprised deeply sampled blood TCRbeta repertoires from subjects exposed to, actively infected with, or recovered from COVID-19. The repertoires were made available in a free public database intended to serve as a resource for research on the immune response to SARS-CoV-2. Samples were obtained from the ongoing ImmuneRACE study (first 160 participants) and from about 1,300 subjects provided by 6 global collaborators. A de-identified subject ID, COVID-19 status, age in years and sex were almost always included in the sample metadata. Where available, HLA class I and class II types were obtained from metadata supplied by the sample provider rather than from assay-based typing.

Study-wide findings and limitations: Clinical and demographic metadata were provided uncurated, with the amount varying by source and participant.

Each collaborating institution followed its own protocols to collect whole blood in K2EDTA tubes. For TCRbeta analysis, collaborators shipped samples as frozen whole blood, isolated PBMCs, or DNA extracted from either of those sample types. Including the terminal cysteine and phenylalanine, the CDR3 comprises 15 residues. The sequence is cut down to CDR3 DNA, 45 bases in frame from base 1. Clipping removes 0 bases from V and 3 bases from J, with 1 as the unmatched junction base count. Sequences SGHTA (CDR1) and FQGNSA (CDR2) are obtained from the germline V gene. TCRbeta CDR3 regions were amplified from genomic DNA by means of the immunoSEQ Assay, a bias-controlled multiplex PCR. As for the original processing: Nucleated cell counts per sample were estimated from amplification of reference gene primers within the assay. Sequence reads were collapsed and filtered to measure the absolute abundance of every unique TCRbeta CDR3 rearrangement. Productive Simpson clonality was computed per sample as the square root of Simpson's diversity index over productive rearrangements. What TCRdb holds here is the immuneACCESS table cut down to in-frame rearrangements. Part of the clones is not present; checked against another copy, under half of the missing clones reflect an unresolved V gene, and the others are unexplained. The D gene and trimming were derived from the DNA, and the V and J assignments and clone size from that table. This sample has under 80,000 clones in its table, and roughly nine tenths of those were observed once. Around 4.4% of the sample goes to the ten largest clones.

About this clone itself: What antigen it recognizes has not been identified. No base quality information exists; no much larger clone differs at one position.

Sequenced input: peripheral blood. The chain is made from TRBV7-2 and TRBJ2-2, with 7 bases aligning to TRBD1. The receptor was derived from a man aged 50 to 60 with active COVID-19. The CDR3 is CASSLAGGDTGELFF. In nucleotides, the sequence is TGTGCCAGCAGCTTAGCAGGGGGCGACACCGGGGAGCTGTTTTTT.